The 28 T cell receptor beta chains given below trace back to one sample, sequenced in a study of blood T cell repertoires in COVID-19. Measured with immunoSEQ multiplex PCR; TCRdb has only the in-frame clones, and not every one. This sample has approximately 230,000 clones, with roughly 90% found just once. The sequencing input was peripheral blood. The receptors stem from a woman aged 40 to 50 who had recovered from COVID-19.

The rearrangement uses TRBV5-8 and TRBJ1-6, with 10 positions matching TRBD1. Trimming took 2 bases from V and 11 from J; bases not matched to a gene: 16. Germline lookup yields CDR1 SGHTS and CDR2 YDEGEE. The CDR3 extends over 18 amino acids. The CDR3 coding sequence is TGTGCCAGCAGCTTCTCTACCGCCAGGCGGGACAGGGGACCACCCCTCCACTTT. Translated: CASSFSTARRDRGPPLHF.

The CDR3 loop reads CAISSRGGQETQYF. CDR3 DNA sequence: TGTGCCATCAGCTCGAGGGGGGGCCAAGAGACCCAGTACTTC. The chain combines TRBV10-3 with TRBJ2-5; weak D call: TRBD2 (7 bases). The ends were cut back, 6 bases at V and 1 base at J, with 12 bases in the middle. The CDR3 extends over 14 amino acids. CDR1 ENHRY and CDR2 SYGVKD come from the germline V gene.

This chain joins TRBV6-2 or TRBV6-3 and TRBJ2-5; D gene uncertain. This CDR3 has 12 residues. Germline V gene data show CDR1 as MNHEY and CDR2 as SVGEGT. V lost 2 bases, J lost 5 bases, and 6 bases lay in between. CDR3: CASSYIGETQYF. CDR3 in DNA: TGTGCCAGCAGTTACATCGGGGAGACCCAGTACTTC.

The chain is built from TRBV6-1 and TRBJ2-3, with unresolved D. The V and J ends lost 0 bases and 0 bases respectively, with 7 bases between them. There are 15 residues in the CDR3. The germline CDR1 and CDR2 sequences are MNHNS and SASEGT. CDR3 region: CASSEAAASTDTQYF. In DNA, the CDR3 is TGTGCCAGCAGTGAAGCTGCGGCTAGCACAGATACGCAGTATTTT.

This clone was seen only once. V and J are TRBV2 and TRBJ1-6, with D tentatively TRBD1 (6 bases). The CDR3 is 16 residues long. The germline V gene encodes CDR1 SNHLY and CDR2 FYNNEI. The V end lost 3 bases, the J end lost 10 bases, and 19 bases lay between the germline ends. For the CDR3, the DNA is TGTGCCAGCAGTGATTTCCGACAGGCCCCCGGCTCACCCCTCCACTTT. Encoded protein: CASSDFRQAPGSPLHF.

The CDR3 region is CASSLDVGERDEQFF. CDR3 DNA sequence: TGTGCCAGCAGCTTAGATGTGGGAGAAAGGGATGAGCAGTTCTTC. The rearrangement links TRBV7-9 to TRBJ2-1; a weak D match, TRBD2 (5 bases). In germline, CDR1 is SEHNR, CDR2 FQNEAQ (reference sequence). Trimming removed 1 base at V and 8 bases at J, with 15 bases between. The length of the CDR3 is 15 residues.

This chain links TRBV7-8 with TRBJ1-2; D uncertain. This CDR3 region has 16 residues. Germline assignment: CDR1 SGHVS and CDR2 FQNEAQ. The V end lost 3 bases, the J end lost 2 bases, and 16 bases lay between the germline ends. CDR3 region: CASSFGVGHLNYGYTF. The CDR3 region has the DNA TGTGCCAGCAGCTTCGGGGTCGGCCACCTAAACTATGGCTACACCTTC. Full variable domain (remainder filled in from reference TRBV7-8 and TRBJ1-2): GAGVSQSPRYKVAKRGQDVALRCDPISGHVSLFWYQQALGQGPEFLTYFQNEAQLDKSGLPSDRFFAERPEGSVSTLKIQRTQQEDSAVYLCASSFGVGHLNYGYTFGSGTRLTVV.

The CDR3 loop reads CSARDAGTGYF. The CDR3 region has the DNA TGCAGTGCTAGAGATGCGGGGACGGGGTACTTC. This chain joins TRBV20-1 and TRBJ2-7, with D possibly being TRBD2 (6 bases). Germline V gene lookup returns CDR1 DFQATT and CDR2 SNEGSKA (reference sequence). Between the trimmed V and J ends, which lost 0 bases and 12 bases, there was a span of 12 bases. The CDR3 totals 11 residues.

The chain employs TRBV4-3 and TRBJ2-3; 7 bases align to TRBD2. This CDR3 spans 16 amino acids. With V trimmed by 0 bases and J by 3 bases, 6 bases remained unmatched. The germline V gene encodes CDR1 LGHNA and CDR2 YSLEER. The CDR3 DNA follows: TGCGCCAGCAGCCAAGATGGAACTAGCGCTACAGATACGCAGTATTTT. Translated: CASSQDGTSATDTQYF.

In DNA, the CDR3 is TGTGCCAGCAGCCCCATTAGGGGCGCCTACAATGAGCAGTTCTTC. Protein: CASSPIRGAYNEQFF. The rearrangement links TRBV14 to TRBJ2-1; D may be TRBD1 (5 bases). Per the germline V gene, CDR1 is SGHDN and CDR2 is FVKESK. V was shortened by 4 bases and J by 2 bases, with 12 bases between the two germline ends. CDR3 length equals 15 residues. Based on the CDR3 plus reference TRBV14 and TRBJ2-1, the full variable domain is EAGVTQFPSHSVIEKGQTVTLRCDPISGHDNLYWYRRVMGKEIKFLLHFVKESKQDESGMPNNRFLAERTGGTYSTLKVQPAELEDSGVYFCASSPIRGAYNEQFFGPGTRLTVL.

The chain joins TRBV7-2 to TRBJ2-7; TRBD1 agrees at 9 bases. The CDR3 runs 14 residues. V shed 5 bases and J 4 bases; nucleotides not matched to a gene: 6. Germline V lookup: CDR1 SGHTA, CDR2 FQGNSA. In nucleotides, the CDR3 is TGTGCCAGCAGCCCCAGACAGGGGGATTACGAGCAGTACTTC. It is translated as CASSPRQGDYEQYF.

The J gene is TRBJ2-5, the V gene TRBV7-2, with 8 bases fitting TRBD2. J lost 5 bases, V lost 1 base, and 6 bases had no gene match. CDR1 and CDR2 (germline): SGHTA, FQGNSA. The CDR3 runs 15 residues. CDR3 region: CASSLVPSSGETQYF. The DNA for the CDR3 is TGTGCCAGCAGCTTAGTACCGTCTAGCGGGGAGACCCAGTACTTC.

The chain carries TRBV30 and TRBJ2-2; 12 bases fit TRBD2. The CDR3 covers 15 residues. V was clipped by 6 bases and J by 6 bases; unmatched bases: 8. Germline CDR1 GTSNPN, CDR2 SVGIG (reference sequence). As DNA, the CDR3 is TGTGCCTGCTATCGACTAGCGGGAGCTCCCGGGGAGCTGTTTTTT. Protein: CACYRLAGAPGELFF.

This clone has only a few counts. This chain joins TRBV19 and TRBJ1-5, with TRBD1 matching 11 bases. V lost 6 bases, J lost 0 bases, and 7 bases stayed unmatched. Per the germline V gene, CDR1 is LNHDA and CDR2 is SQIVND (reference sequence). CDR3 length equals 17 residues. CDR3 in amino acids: CASSGTGGLYSNQPQHF. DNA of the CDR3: TGTGCCAGTAGCGGGACAGGGGGACTTTATAGCAATCAGCCCCAGCATTTT.

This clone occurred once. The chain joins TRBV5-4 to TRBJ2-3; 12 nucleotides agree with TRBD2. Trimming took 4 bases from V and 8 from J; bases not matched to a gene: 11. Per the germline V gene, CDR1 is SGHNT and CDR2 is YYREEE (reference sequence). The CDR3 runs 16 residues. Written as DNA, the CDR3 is TGTGCCAGCAGCCCTAGCGGGAGGGCCGGGAGCGGTACGCAGTATTTT. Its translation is CASSPSGRAGSGTQYF.

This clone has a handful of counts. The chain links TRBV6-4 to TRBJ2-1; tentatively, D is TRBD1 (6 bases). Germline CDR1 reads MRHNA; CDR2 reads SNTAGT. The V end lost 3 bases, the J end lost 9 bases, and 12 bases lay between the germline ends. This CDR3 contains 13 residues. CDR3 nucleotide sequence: TGTGCCAGCAGTGATTCAGGGGTGGGTGAGCAGTTCTTC. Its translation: CASSDSGVGEQFF.

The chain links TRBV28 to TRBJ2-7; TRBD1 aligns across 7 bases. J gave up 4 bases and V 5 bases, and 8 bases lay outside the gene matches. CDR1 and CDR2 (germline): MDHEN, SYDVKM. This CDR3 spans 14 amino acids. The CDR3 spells CASSADRVRYEQYF. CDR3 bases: TGTGCCAGCAGTGCCGACAGGGTGAGGTACGAGCAGTACTTC.

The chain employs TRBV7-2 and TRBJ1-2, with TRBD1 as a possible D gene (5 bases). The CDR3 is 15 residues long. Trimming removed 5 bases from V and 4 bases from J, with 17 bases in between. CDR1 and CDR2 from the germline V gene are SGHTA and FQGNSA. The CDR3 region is CASSPPMGRSYGYTF. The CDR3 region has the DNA TGTGCCAGCAGCCCACCCATGGGGCGCAGCTATGGCTACACCTTC.

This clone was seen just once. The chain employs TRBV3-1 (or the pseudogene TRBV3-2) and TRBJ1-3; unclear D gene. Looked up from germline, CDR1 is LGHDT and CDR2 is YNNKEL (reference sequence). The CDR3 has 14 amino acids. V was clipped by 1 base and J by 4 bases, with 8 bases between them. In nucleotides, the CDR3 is TGTGCCAGCAGCCAAGTCAACGAGGGAAACACCATATATTTT. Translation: CASSQVNEGNTIYF.

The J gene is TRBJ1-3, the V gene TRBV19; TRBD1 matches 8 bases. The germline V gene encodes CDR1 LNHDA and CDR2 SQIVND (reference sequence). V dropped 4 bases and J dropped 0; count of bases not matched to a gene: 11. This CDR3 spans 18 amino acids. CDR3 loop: CASSKPGGRFVSGNTIYF. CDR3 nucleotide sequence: TGTGCCAGTAGTAAACCAGGGGGCAGGTTCGTCTCTGGAAACACCATATATTTT.

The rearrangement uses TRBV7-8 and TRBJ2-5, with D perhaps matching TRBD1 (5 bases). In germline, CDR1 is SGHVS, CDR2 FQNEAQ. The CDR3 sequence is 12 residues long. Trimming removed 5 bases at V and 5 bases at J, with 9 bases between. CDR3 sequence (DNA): TGTGCCAGCAGCCCACAGGCTGAGACCCAGTACTTC. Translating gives CASSPQAETQYF.

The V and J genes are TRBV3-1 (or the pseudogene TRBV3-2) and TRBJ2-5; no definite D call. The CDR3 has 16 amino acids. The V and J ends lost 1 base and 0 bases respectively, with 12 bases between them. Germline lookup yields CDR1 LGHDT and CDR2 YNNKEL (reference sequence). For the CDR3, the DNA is TGTGCCAGCAGCCAAGGTTCGCGGAGATACCAAGAGACCCAGTACTTC. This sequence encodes CASSQGSRRYQETQYF.

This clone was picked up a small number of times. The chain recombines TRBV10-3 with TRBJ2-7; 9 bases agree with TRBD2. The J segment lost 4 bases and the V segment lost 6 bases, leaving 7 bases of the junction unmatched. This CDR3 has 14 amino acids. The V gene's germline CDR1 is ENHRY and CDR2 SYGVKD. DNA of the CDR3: TGTGCCATCAGCCCCGGGACTAGCCGATACGAGCAGTACTTC. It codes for CAISPGTSRYEQYF.

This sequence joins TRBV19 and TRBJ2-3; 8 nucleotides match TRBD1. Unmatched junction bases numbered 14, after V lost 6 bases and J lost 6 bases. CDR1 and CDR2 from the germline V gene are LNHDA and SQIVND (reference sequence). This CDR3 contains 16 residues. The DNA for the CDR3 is TGTGCCAGTAGCCGCAAGTTGACAGGGGTTTGGGATACGCAGTATTTT. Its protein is CASSRKLTGVWDTQYF.

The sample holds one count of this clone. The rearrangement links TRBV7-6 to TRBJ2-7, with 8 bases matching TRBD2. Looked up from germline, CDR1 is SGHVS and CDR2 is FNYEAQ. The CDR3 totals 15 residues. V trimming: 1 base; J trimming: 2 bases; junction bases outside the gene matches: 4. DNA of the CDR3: TGTGCCAGCAGCTTAGGGGCGGGGGGAACCTACGAGCAGTACTTC. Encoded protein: CASSLGAGGTYEQYF.

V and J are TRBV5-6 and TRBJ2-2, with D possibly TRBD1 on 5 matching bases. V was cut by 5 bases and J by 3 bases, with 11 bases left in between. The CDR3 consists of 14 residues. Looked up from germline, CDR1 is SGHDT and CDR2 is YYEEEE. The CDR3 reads CASRELGDTGELFF. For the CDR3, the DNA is TGTGCCAGCAGGGAATTAGGGGACACCGGGGAGCTGTTTTTT.

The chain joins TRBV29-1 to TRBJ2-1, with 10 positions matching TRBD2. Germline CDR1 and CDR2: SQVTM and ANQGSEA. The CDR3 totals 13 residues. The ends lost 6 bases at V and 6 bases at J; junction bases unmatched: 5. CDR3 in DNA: TGCAGCGTGGCAAGCGGGGGGGGCAATGAGCAGTTCTTC. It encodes CSVASGGGNEQFF.

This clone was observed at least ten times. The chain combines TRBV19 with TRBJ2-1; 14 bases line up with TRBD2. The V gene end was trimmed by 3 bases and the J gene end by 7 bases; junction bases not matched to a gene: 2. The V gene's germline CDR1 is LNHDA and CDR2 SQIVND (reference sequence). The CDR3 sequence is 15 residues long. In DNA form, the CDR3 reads TGTGCCAGTAGTATCGGGACTAGCGGGAGTAATGAGCAGTTCTTC. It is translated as CASSIGTSGSNEQFF.